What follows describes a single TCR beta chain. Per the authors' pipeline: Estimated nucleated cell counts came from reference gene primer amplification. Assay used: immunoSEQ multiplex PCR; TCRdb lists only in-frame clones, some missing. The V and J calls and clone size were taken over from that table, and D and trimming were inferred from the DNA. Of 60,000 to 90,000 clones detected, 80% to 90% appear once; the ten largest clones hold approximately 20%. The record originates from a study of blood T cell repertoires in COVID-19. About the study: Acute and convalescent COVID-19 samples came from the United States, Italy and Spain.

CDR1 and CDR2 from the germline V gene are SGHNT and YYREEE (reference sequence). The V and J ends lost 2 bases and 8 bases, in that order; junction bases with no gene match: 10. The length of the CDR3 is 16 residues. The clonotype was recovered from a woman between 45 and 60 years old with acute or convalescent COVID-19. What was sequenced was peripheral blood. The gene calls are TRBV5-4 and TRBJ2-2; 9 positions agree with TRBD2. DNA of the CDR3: TGTGCCAGCAGCTTCGGGACTAGCAATTACCCAGGGGAGCTGTTTTTT. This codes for CASSFGTSNYPGELFF.